These 9 T cell receptor beta chains were all obtained from the same sample, sequenced in a study of T cell repertoires in cytomegalovirus infection. TCRdb ran MiXCR on the reads and lists one entry per CDR3 protein. The sample shows around 320,000 distinct CDR3 sequences, 8% to 9.5% of them seen only once. Sequences were obtained from PBMCs. These receptors were taken from a human donor in good health (CMV status not recorded). Some clones in this sample may be carry-over from other donors' samples.

This clonotype was detected many times. The V gene is TRBV7-2, the J gene TRBJ2-4; 11 bases fit TRBD2. V trimming: 4 bases; J trimming: 3 bases; junction bases outside the gene matches: 5. CDR1 is SGHTA and CDR2 is FQGNSA in the germline V gene. The CDR3 is 16 residues long. The CDR3 DNA sequence: TGTGCCAGCAGCTCCAGACTAGCGGGGTACAAAAACATTCAGTACTTC. This translates into CASSSRLAGYKNIQYF.

This clonotype occurred a few times. V usage is TRBV27 and J usage is TRBJ2-7, with TRBD2 as a possible D gene (6 bases). V lost 1 base and J lost 1, with 8 bases in between. Germline-derived CDR1 and CDR2 are MNHEY and SMNVEV (reference sequence). The CDR3 sequence is 14 residues long. DNA for the CDR3: TGTGCCAGCAGTTTATACAGCGGGTCCTACGAGCAGTACTTC. Amino acid sequence: CASSLYSGSYEQYF.

This clonotype was found a few times. The chain uses TRBV11-2 and TRBJ2-3; TRBD2 aligns across 9 bases. The V gene end was trimmed by 3 bases and the J gene end by 5 bases; junction bases not matched to a gene: 9. Germline values: CDR1 SGHAT, CDR2 FQNNGV. CDR3 size: 16 residues. CDR3 DNA: TGTGCCAGCAGCTTTCGCCTAGCGGGATCTGGAGATACGCAGTATTTT. Its protein product is CASSFRLAGSGDTQYF.

This chain joins TRBV7-9 and TRBJ1-2; no definite D call. The CDR3 runs to 14 residues. V lost 3 bases, J lost 6 bases, and 14 bases lay in between. Germline loops: CDR1 SEHNR, CDR2 FQNEAQ (reference sequence). The CDR3, as DNA: TGTGCCAGCAGCTTTAGCACCGGTGGGGATGGCTACACCTTC. Its protein is CASSFSTGGDGYTF.

The J gene is TRBJ2-4, the V gene TRBV12-3 or TRBV12-4; 7 bases agree with TRBD1. The CDR3 contains 14 residues. The trim removed 5 bases at V and 1 base at J, leaving 2 bases unmatched. The CDR3 here is CASSLRGAKNIQYF. For the CDR3, the DNA is TGTGCCAGCAGTCTCAGGGGGGCCAAAAACATTCAGTACTTC.

V usage is TRBV4-3 and J usage is TRBJ1-6, with 7 nucleotides matching TRBD1. From germline, CDR1 is LGHNA and CDR2 YSLEER. This CDR3 region has 16 residues. V trimming: 0 bases; J trimming: 7 bases; junction bases outside the gene matches: 6. CDR3 nucleotide sequence: TGCGCCAGCAGCCAAGATCATCACAGGGGAAATTCACCCCTCCACTTT. The encoded protein is CASSQDHHRGNSPLHF.

This clonotype was seen at least ten times. The chain combines TRBV23-1 with TRBJ1-3; TRBD1 aligns across 8 bases. TRBV23-1 is annotated as an ORF whose role is uncertain. CDR3 size: 16 residues. The junction had 4 bases not matched to a gene; V was cut back by 3 bases and J by 0 bases. Here the CDR3 DNA reads TGCGCCAGCAGTCACCGGGACAGGAGCTCTGGAAACACCATATATTTT. It specifies CASSHRDRSSGNTIYF.

The V and J genes are TRBV6-2 or TRBV6-3 and TRBJ2-7; D is undetermined. Trimming left V 5 bases short and J 1 base short, with 6 bases between. The CDR3 has 12 residues. Germline V lookup: CDR1 MNHEY, CDR2 SVGEGT. DNA for the CDR3: TGTGCCAGCAGTACGCCGTCCTACGAGCAGTACTTC. Translated: CASSTPSYEQYF.

This clonotype was picked up many times. The chain has TRBV7-2 and TRBJ2-5, with 14 nucleotides matching TRBD2. This CDR3 has 15 amino acids. Looked up from germline, CDR1 is SGHTA and CDR2 is FQGNSA. The V gene end was trimmed by 3 bases and the J gene end by 5 bases; junction bases not matched to a gene: 2. This chain's CDR3 is CASSFWTSGGETQYF. CDR3 DNA: TGTGCCAGCAGCTTCTGGACTAGCGGGGGGGAGACCCAGTACTTC.